The source of this TCR beta chain is a study of cytomegalovirus exposure and HLA in healthy donors. Across the whole study: The use of the same platform for the 100 to 150 validation repertoires and the roughly 630 first-cohort repertoires was reported by a later analysis.

This clone was seen more than once but under ten times. Libraries were prepared by immunoSEQ multiplex PCR; TCRdb keeps only in-frame clonotypes and omits some of them. The repertoire holds some 140,000 clones, with 84% as singletons. This receptor was obtained from a woman aged 25 to 39 in good health and CMV-seronegative. The material sequenced was PBMCs.

In DNA, the CDR3 is TGTGCCAACCAGCAGTGGGGACAGGGGGACGGCTACACCTTC. This encodes CANQQWGQGDGYTF. The chain employs TRBV2 and TRBJ1-2; 11 nucleotides match TRBD1. Unmatched junction bases numbered 12, after V lost 10 bases and J lost 8 bases. CDR3 length: 14 residues. Germline loops: CDR1 SNHLY, CDR2 FYNNEI.